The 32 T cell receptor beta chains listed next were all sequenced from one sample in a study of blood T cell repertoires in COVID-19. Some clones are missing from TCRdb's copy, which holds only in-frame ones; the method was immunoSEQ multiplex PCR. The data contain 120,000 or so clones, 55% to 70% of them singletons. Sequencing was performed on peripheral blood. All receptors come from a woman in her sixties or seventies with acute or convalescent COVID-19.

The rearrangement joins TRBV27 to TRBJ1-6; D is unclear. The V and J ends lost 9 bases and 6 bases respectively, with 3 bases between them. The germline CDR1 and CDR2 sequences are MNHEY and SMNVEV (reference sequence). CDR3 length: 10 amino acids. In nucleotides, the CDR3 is TGTGCCAGTCTTAATTCACCCCTCCACTTT. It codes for CASLNSPLHF.

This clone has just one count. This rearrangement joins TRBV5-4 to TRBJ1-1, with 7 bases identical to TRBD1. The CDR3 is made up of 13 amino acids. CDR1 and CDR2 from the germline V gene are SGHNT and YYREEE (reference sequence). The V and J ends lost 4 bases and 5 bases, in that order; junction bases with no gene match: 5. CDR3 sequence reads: CASSLQGRTEAFF. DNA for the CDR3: TGTGCCAGCAGCCTACAGGGGAGGACTGAAGCTTTCTTT.

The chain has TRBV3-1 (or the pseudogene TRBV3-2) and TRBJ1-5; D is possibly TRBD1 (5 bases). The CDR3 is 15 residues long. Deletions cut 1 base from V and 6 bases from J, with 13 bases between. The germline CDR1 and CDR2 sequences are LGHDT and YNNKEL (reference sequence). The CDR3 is CASSQVGGVGQPQHF. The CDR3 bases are TGTGCCAGCAGCCAAGTCGGGGGGGTTGGTCAGCCCCAGCATTTT.

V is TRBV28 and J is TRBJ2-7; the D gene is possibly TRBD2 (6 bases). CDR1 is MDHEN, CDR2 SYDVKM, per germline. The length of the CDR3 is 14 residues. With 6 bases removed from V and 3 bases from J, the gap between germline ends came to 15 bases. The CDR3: CASSRPPSVYEQYF. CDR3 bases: TGTGCCAGCAGCCGCCCCCCTAGCGTCTACGAGCAGTACTTC.

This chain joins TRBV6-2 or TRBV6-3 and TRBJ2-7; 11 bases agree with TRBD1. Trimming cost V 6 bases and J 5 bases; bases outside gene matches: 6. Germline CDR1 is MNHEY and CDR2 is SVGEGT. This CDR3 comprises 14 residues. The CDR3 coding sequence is TGTGCCAGCAGCCTATGGACAGGGGGCAACGAGCAGTACTTC. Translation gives CASSLWTGGNEQYF.

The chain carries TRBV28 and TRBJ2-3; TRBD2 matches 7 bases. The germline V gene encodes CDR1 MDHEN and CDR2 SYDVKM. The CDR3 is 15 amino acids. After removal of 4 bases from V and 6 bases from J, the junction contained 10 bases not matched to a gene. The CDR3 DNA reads TGTGCCAGCAGTTACCCACCGGGAGGTCTGGATACGCAGTATTTT. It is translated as CASSYPPGGLDTQYF.

CDR3 coding DNA: TGCGCCAGCAGCTTGTTTGGACTATCTAACACCGGGGAGCTGTTTTTT. This gives the protein CASSLFGLSNTGELFF. The chain links TRBV5-1 to TRBJ2-2; a weak D match, TRBD2 (6 bases). Germline CDR1 reads SGHRS; CDR2 reads YFSETQ. Trimming pared 1 base from V and 2 bases from J, leaving 12 bases between. The CDR3 loop spans 16 amino acids.

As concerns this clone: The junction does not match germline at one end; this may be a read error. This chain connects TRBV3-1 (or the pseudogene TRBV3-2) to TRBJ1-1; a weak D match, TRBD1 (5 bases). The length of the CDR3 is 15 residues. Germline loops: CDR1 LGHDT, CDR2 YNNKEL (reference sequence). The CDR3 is CASSQEMAGPPETFF. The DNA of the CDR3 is TGTGCCAGCAGCCAAGAAATGGCAGGGCCCCCTGAAACTTTCTTT.

The CDR3 DNA reads as TGTGCCAGCAGCAGAACCGGGACATCCTACGAGCAGTACTTC. Residues: CASSRTGTSYEQYF. The V gene is TRBV7-9, the J gene TRBJ2-7; tentative D call: TRBD1 (6 bases). This CDR3 is 14 amino acids long. Germline assignment: CDR1 SEHNR and CDR2 FQNEAQ (reference sequence). The V end lost 5 bases, the J end lost 1 base, and 12 bases lay between the germline ends.

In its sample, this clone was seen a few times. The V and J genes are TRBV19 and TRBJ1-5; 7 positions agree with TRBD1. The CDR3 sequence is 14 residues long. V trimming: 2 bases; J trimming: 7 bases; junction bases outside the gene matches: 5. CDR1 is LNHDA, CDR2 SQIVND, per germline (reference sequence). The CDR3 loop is CASSIRTGPQPQHF. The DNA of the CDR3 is TGTGCCAGTAGTATAAGGACAGGCCCCCAGCCCCAGCATTTT.

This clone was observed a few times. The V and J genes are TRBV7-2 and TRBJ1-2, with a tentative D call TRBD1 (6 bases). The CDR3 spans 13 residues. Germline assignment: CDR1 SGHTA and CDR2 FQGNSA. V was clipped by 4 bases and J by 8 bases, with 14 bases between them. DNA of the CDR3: TGTGCCAGCAGCTCCTACAGGGAGTTGGGCTACACCTTC. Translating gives CASSSYRELGYTF.

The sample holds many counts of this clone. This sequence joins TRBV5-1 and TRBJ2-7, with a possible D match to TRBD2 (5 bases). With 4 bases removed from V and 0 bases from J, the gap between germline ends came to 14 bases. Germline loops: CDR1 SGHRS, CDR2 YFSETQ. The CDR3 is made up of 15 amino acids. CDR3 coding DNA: TGCGCCAGCAGCAAAGCGGTTCAGAGCTCCTACGAGCAGTACTTC. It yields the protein CASSKAVQSSYEQYF.

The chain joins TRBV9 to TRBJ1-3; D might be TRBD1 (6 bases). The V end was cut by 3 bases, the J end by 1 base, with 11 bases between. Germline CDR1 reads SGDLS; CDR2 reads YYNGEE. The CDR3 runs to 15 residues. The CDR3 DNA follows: TGTGCCAGCAGCGAGCAACAGGGATCTGGAAACACCATATATTTT. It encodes CASSEQQGSGNTIYF. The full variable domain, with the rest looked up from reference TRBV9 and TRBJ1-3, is DSGVTQTPKHLITATGQRVTLRCSPRSGDLSVYWYQQSLDQGLQFLIQYYNGEERAKGNILERFSAQQFPDLHSELNLSSLELGDSALYFCASSEQQGSGNTIYFGEGSWLTVV.

The CDR3 is CASSKGLRNTGELFF. The CDR3 DNA sequence: TGTGCCAGCAGTAAGGGACTAAGGAACACCGGGGAGCTGTTTTTT. V is TRBV6-2 or TRBV6-3 and J is TRBJ2-2; the match to TRBD2 covers 7 bases. Germline V CDR1 and CDR2: MNHEY, SVGEGT. The CDR3 sequence is 15 residues long. Trimming at V came to 5 bases and at J to 1 base, leaving 4 bases not matched to a gene.

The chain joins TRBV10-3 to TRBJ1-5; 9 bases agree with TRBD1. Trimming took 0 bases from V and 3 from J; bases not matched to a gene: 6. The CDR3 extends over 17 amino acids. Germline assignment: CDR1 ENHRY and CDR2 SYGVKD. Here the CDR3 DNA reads TGTGCCATCAGTGAGTCTGGGACAGGGACCTCCAATCAGCCCCAGCATTTT. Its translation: CAISESGTGTSNQPQHF.

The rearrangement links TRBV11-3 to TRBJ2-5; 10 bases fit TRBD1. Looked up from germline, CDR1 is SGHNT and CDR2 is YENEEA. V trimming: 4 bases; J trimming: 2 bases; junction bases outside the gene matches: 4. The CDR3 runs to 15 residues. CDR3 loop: CASSSGDRGQETQYF. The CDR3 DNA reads TGTGCCAGCAGCTCTGGGGACAGGGGACAAGAGACCCAGTACTTC.

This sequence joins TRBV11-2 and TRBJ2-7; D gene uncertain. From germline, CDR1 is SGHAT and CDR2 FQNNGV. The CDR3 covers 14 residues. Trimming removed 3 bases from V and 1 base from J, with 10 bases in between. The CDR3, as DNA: TGTGCCAGCAGCTTGGAGTCCCTATCCTACGAGCAGTACTTC. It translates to CASSLESLSYEQYF.

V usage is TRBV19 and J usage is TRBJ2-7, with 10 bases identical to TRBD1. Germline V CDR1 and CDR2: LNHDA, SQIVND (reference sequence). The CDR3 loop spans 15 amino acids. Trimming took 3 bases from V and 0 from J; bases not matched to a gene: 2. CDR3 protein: CASSMGQGLSYEQYF. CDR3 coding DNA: TGTGCCAGTAGTATGGGACAGGGGCTCTCCTACGAGCAGTACTTC.

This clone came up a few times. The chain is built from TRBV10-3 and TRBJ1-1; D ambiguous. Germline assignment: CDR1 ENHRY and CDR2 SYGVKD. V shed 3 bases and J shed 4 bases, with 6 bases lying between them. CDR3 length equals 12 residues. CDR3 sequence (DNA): TGTGCCATCAGTGATAGCGGCACTGAAGCTTTCTTT. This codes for CAISDSGTEAFF.

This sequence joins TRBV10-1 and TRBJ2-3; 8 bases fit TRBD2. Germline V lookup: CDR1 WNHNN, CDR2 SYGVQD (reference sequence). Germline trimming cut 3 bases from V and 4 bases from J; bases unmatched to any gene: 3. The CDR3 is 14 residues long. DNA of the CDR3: TGCGCCAGCAGTGACGGGAGGGGTGCAGATACGCAGTATTTT. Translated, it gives CASSDGRGADTQYF.

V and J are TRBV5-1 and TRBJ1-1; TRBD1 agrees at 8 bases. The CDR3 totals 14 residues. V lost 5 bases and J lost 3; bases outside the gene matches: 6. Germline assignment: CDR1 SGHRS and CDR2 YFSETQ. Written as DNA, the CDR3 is TGCGCCAGCAGGTGGGACAGGATCGACACTGAAGCTTTCTTT. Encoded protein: CASRWDRIDTEAFF.

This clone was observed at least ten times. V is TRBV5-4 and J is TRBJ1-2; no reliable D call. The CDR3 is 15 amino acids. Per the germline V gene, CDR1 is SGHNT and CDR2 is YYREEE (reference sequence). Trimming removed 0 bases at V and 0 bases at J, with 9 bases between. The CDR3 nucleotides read TGTGCCAGCAGCTTGGTCGGGGTCCCTAACTATGGCTACACCTTC. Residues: CASSLVGVPNYGYTF.

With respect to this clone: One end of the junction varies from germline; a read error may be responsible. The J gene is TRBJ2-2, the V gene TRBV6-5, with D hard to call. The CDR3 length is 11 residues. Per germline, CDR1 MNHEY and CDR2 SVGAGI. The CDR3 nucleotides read TGTGCCAGCAGTTACCCCGGTGAGCTGTTTTTT. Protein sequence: CASSYPGELFF.

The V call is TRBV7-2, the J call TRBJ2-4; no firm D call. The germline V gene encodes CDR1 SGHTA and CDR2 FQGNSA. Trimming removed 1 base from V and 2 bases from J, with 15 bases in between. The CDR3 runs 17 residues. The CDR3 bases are TGTGCCAGCAGCTTAGTGGGCTCGCACTTCACCAAAAACATTCAGTACTTC. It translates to CASSLVGSHFTKNIQYF.

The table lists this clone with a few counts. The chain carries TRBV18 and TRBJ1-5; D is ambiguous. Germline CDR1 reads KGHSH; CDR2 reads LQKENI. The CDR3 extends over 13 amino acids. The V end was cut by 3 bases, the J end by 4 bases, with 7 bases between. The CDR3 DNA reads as TGTGCCAGCTCACCCGACACTAATCAGCCCCAGCATTTT. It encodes CASSPDTNQPQHF.

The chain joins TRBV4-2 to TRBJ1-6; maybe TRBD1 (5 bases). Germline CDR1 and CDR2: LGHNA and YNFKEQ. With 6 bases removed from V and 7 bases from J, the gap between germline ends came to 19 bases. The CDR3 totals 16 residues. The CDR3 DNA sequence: TGTGCCAGCAGTGCCGGGACCGGGGGAATCAATTCACCCCTCCACTTT. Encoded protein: CASSAGTGGINSPLHF.

DNA of the CDR3: TGCAGCGTTGACGCCCCTAGCGGAAGCTCCTACGAGCAGTACTTC. This sequence encodes CSVDAPSGSSYEQYF. This chain joins TRBV29-1 and TRBJ2-7; 7 bases match TRBD2. The CDR3 has 15 amino acids. Germline V gives CDR1 SQVTM, CDR2 ANQGSEA. The V segment lost 3 bases and the J segment 0 bases; nucleotides outside the gene matches: 8.

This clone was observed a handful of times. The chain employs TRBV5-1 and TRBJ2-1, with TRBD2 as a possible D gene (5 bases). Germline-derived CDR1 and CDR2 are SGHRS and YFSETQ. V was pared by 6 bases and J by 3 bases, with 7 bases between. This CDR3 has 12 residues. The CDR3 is CASTGNYNEQFF. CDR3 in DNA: TGCGCCAGCACCGGGAACTACAATGAGCAGTTCTTC.

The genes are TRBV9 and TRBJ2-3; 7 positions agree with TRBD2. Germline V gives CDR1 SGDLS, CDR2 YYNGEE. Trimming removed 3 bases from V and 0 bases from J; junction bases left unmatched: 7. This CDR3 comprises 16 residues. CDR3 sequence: CASSAPLGGSTDTQYF. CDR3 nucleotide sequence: TGTGCCAGCAGCGCACCCTTGGGAGGGAGCACAGATACGCAGTATTTT.

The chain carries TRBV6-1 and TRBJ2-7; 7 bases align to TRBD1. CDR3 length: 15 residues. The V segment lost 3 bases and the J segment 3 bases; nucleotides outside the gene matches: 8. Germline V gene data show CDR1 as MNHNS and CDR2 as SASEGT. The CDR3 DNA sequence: TGTGCCAGCAGTGACCGGTCCAGGGGGATCTACGAGCAGTACTTC. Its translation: CASSDRSRGIYEQYF.

This chain's CDR3 is CASSLFRVSNQPQHF. Written as DNA, the CDR3 is TGTGCCAGCAGTTTATTCCGGGTTAGCAATCAGCCCCAGCATTTT. The chain links TRBV28 to TRBJ1-5; no reliable D call. This CDR3 has 15 residues. The V gene's germline CDR1 is MDHEN and CDR2 SYDVKM. With 1 base removed from V and 0 bases from J, the gap between germline ends came to 7 bases.

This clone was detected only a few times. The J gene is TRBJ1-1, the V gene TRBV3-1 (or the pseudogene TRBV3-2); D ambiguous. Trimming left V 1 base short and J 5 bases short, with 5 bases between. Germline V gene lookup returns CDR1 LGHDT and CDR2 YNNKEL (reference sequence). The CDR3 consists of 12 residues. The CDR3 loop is CASSQGSTEAFF. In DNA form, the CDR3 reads TGTGCCAGCAGCCAAGGTAGTACTGAAGCTTTCTTT.